This T cell receptor (beta chain) was retrieved from a study of blood T cells in healthy people across ages. Overall study results and limits: Measured against age, TCR beta diversity per million T cells decreased in a roughly linear manner.

Using a J-beta primer mix together with a sample-barcoded 5' primer, a second PCR was run for about 6 to 12 cycles. One entry per CDR3 protein, called by TCRdb with MiXCR from the 5' RACE reads. The profile shows roughly 800,000 distinct CDR3 sequences, roughly 25% of them singletons. Note on this clonotype: No antigen is known for it.

The same data also went into a second study, on T cells of mothers and their children.

The sample taken for sequencing was blood. The origin of this receptor is a boy younger than 18 in good health.

Written as DNA, the CDR3 is TGTGCCAGCAGTGAATATGGGGAAGGACAGGACGGGCTGTACTTC. Translated, it gives CASSEYGEGQDGLYF. The chain couples TRBV25-1 to TRBJ2-5, with 7 bases aligning to TRBD1. The germline gives CDR1 MGHDK, CDR2 SYGVNS. This CDR3 is 15 amino acids long. Unmatched junction bases numbered 14, after V lost 0 bases and J lost 13 bases.